The 26 T cell receptor beta chains listed next were all sequenced from one sample in a study of blood T cell repertoires in COVID-19. This table comes from immunoSEQ multiplex PCR, and its TCRdb copy is limited to in-frame clones, with some not included. The table shows approximately 140,000 clones, with about 85% occurring only once. Specimen: peripheral blood. These receptors were taken from a woman aged 55-70 years with active or convalescent COVID-19.

The chain joins TRBV5-6 to TRBJ2-3, with 8 bases fitting TRBD1. The junction had 5 bases not matched to a gene; V was cut back by 0 bases and J by 2 bases. This CDR3 is 16 amino acids long. Per the germline V gene, CDR1 is SGHDT and CDR2 is YYEEEE. The CDR3 reads CASSLVGQAFTDTQYF. In nucleotides, the CDR3 is TGTGCCAGCAGCTTGGTGGGACAGGCGTTCACAGATACGCAGTATTTT.

The rearrangement joins TRBV7-2 to TRBJ2-1; no reliable D call. Germline assignment: CDR1 SGHTA and CDR2 FQGNSA. The CDR3 has 13 amino acids. V was cut by 1 base and J by 7 bases, with 8 bases left in between. DNA of the CDR3: TGTGCCAGCAGCTTAGTTGAGCCTAATGAGCAGTTCTTC. Its protein is CASSLVEPNEQFF.

This chain uses TRBV27 with TRBJ1-6, with 8 bases lining up with TRBD1. The germline CDR1 and CDR2 sequences are MNHEY and SMNVEV (reference sequence). CDR3 length: 12 amino acids. The V gene end was trimmed by 5 bases and the J gene end by 11 bases; junction bases not matched to a gene: 2. CDR3 DNA: TGTGCCAGCAGTAGGACAGGGACACCCCTCCACTTT. It yields the protein CASSRTGTPLHF.

The genes are TRBV11-3 and TRBJ2-2; D remains unclear. V lost 5 bases to trimming and J lost 8 bases, with 12 bases between them. Germline CDR1 and CDR2: SGHNT and YENEEA. This CDR3 has 13 residues. The CDR3 reads CASSPVSGGELFF. The DNA of the CDR3 is TGTGCCAGCAGCCCCGTTTCCGGTGGGGAGCTGTTTTTT.

This sequence joins TRBV10-3 and TRBJ2-7; 8 nucleotides align to TRBD1. Germline values: CDR1 ENHRY, CDR2 SYGVKD. V gave up 7 bases and J gave up 0 bases; unmatched junction bases: 8. The CDR3 runs to 15 residues. CDR3: CAIKPGQALSYEQYF. CDR3 nucleotides: TGTGCCATCAAACCGGGACAGGCCCTCTCCTACGAGCAGTACTTC.

In its sample, this clone was seen once. Within the sample, other DNA sequences also encode this same CDR3. Here the CDR3 DNA reads TGTGCCAGCAGCCCCCTAACCGGAGACACTGAAGCTTTCTTT. Its protein is CASSPLTGDTEAFF. The V call is TRBV9, the J call TRBJ1-1; no clear D gene. With 4 bases removed from V and 3 bases from J, the gap between germline ends came to 13 bases. Per germline, CDR1 SGDLS and CDR2 YYNGEE. The CDR3 length is 14 residues.

V is TRBV7-9 and J is TRBJ2-7, with D possibly being TRBD1 (6 bases). V was clipped by 0 bases and J by 3 bases, with 15 bases between them. From germline, CDR1 is SEHNR and CDR2 FQNEAQ (reference sequence). This CDR3 has 16 residues. CDR3 bases: TGTGCCAGCAGCTTAGCGCTATCGGGGACAAACTACGAGCAGTACTTC. Translating it yields CASSLALSGTNYEQYF.

The chain uses TRBV7-9 and TRBJ1-2; D unresolved. There are 14 residues in the CDR3. Trimming removed 8 bases from V and 4 bases from J, with 17 bases in between. Germline-derived CDR1 and CDR2 are SEHNR and FQNEAQ (reference sequence). The CDR3 reads CASFPTGISYGYTF. CDR3 sequence (DNA): TGTGCCAGCTTCCCAACGGGGATTTCCTATGGCTACACCTTC.

This sequence joins TRBV19 and TRBJ1-2, with 9 bases matching TRBD1. CDR3 length equals 14 residues. Germline V gene lookup returns CDR1 LNHDA and CDR2 SQIVND (reference sequence). The junction had 7 bases not matched to a gene; V was cut back by 8 bases and J by 3 bases. The CDR3 coding sequence is TGTGCCAGTTCAACAGGGGGCGCTGACTATGGCTACACCTTC. It encodes CASSTGGADYGYTF. Complete variable domain (other parts from reference TRBV19 and TRBJ1-2): DGGITQSPKYLFRKEGQNVTLSCEQNLNHDAMYWYRQDPGQGLRLIYYSQIVNDFQKGDIAEGYSVSREKKESFPLTVTSAQKNPTAFYLCASSTGGADYGYTFGSGTRLTVV.

The rearrangement joins TRBV7-9 to TRBJ2-1, with 8 bases aligning to TRBD2. This CDR3 is built from 16 residues. V lost 1 base and J lost 5; bases outside the gene matches: 7. The germline V gene encodes CDR1 SEHNR and CDR2 FQNEAQ (reference sequence). CDR3 protein: CASSLVGLAGNNEQFF. CDR3 in DNA: TGTGCCAGCAGCTTAGTCGGGCTAGCGGGCAACAATGAGCAGTTCTTC.

This rearrangement joins TRBV12-3 or TRBV12-4 to TRBJ1-5; D unresolved. The CDR3 covers 12 residues. V lost 3 bases and J 2 bases, leaving 2 bases between the germline ends. CDR3 nucleotide sequence: TGTGCCAGCAGTTTCGGCAATCAGCCCCAGCATTTT. Residues: CASSFGNQPQHF.

The genes are TRBV6-2 or TRBV6-3 and TRBJ2-5; D is ambiguous. The CDR3 covers 12 residues. Germline CDR1 reads MNHEY; CDR2 reads SVGEGT. Trimming shortened V by 4 bases and J by 3 bases, and 6 bases separated the two germline ends. The CDR3 nucleotides read TGTGCCAGCAGTTCTAGAGAAGAGACCCAGTACTTC. Translation gives CASSSREETQYF.

The V gene is TRBV5-3, the J gene TRBJ1-1; 8 bases align to TRBD1. TRBV5-3 is an open reading frame whose function is uncertain. The CDR3 totals 16 residues. V shed 5 bases, J shed 0 bases, and the junction held 9 bases outside the gene matches. The CDR3 DNA is TGTGCCAGAAGGAGACCAGGGGGCTGGCTGAACACTGAAGCTTTCTTT. This translates into CARRRPGGWLNTEAFF.

The V and J genes are TRBV6-6 and TRBJ1-1; weak D call: TRBD1 (6 bases). There are 14 residues in the CDR3. Germline V gene lookup returns CDR1 MNHNY and CDR2 SVGAGI (reference sequence). V lost 5 bases to trimming and J lost 3 bases, with 13 bases between them. CDR3 DNA sequence: TGTGCCAGCAGTAGACCCGAGGGGGACACTGAAGCTTTCTTT. Translation gives CASSRPEGDTEAFF.

V usage is TRBV4-3 and J usage is TRBJ2-5, with 7 bases fitting TRBD2. This CDR3 has 16 amino acids. V lost 0 bases to trimming and J lost 0 bases; unmatched junction nucleotides: 4. Germline CDR1 reads LGHNA; CDR2 reads YSLEER. CDR3 DNA: TGCGCCAGCAGCCAAGATCTAGCGGTGTACCAAGAGACCCAGTACTTC. Protein: CASSQDLAVYQETQYF.

The genes are TRBV6-5 and TRBJ2-3, with 7 bases lining up with TRBD2. Trimming cost V 3 bases and J 14 bases; bases outside gene matches: 8. The V gene's germline CDR1 is MNHEY and CDR2 SVGAGI. The CDR3 sequence is 12 residues long. The CDR3 nucleotides are TGTGCCAGCAGTTATGGGGGGGGATCCTCGTATTTT. It encodes CASSYGGGSSYF.

The rearrangement joins TRBV7-2 to TRBJ2-5; 10 bases agree with TRBD2. The length of the CDR3 is 15 residues. V gave up 2 bases and J gave up 4 bases; unmatched junction bases: 4. From germline, CDR1 is SGHTA and CDR2 FQGNSA. The CDR3 spells CASSLLAGAGETQYF. DNA for the CDR3: TGTGCCAGCAGCTTACTAGCGGGGGCCGGAGAGACCCAGTACTTC.

The chain uses TRBV6-2 or TRBV6-3 and TRBJ2-7, with D perhaps TRBD1 (5 bases). Germline V gene data show CDR1 as MNHEY and CDR2 as SVGEGT. The CDR3 is made up of 16 amino acids. The V end lost 2 bases, the J end lost 2 bases, and 16 bases lay between the germline ends. CDR3 in DNA: TGTGCCAGCAGTTACGGGGTCAGGGCCGCTACCTACGAGCAGTACTTC. Translated, it gives CASSYGVRAATYEQYF.

The chain couples TRBV7-6 to TRBJ2-6; the match to TRBD2 covers 13 bases. The CDR3 sequence is 19 residues long. With V trimmed by 5 bases and J by 0 bases, 7 bases remained unmatched. The germline V gene has CDR1 SGHVS and CDR2 FNYEAQ. CDR3 nucleotide sequence: TGTGCCAGCAGCGTCGGACTAGCGGGGGCCGGCTCTGGGGCCAACGTCCTGACTTTC. It codes for CASSVGLAGAGSGANVLTF. The whole variable domain, filled in from reference TRBV7-6 and TRBJ2-6, reads GAGVSQSPRYKVTKRGQDVALRCDPISGHVSLYWYRQALGQGPEFLTYFNYEAQQDKSGLPNDRFSAERPEGSISTLTIQRTEQRDSAMYRCASSVGLAGAGSGANVLTFGAGSRLTVL.

The gene calls are TRBV6-2 or TRBV6-3 and TRBJ1-1, with a weak D call TRBD1 (5 bases). Trimming removed 4 bases from V and 3 bases from J, with 15 bases in between. The CDR3 contains 15 residues. The germline V gene has CDR1 MNHEY and CDR2 SVGEGT. CDR3: CASSSQGFGDTEAFF. The CDR3 DNA sequence: TGTGCCAGCAGTTCCCAGGGTTTTGGGGACACTGAAGCTTTCTTT.

To note about this clone: Other nucleotide sequences from this sample produce the same CDR3. The gene calls are TRBV28 and TRBJ1-5; maybe TRBD1 (5 bases). Germline-derived CDR1 and CDR2 are MDHEN and SYDVKM. This CDR3 spans 15 amino acids. The V end was cut by 3 bases, the J end by 2 bases, with 11 bases between. CDR3 in amino acids: CASSLVQGGNQPQHF. CDR3 nucleotides: TGTGCCAGCAGTTTGGTTCAGGGCGGCAATCAGCCCCAGCATTTT.

The V gene is TRBV1, the J gene TRBJ2-7; TRBD2, the D gene given by the table, was not confirmed from the DNA. TRBV1 is a pseudogene segment. The CDR3 totals 15 residues. The CDR3 loop reads CTSSLGGTPLYEQYF. Written as DNA, the CDR3 is TGCACCAGCAGCCTGGGCGGGACTCCTCTCTACGAGCAGTACTTC.

This sequence joins TRBV3-1 (or the pseudogene TRBV3-2) and TRBJ2-3; 9 bases map to TRBD2. Germline V gene sequence: CDR1 LGHDT, CDR2 YNNKEL (reference sequence). There are 16 residues in the CDR3. Trimming cost V 1 base and J 3 bases; bases outside gene matches: 5. The CDR3 sequence is CASSQGAGGATDTQYF. CDR3 sequence (DNA): TGTGCCAGCAGCCAAGGGGCGGGGGGGGCAACAGATACGCAGTATTTT.

The V and J genes are TRBV10-3 and TRBJ2-1; TRBD1 matches 7 bases. Looked up from germline, CDR1 is ENHRY and CDR2 is SYGVKD. This CDR3 has 14 amino acids. With V trimmed by 3 bases and J by 9 bases, 8 bases remained unmatched. CDR3 loop: CAISETKGAGEQFF. The CDR3, as DNA: TGTGCCATCAGTGAAACAAAGGGGGCAGGTGAGCAGTTCTTC.

As DNA, the CDR3 is TGTGCAAGTCGCTGCAAGTCGACGGGGGACTCTGGAAACACCATATATTTT. As protein: CASRCKSTGDSGNTIYF. The V and J genes are TRBV12-2 and TRBJ1-3. TRBV12-2 is described as a pseudogene. The CDR3 covers 17 residues.

V gene TRBV18 combines with J gene TRBJ1-1, with a weak D call TRBD1 (6 bases). Germline CDR1 reads KGHSH; CDR2 reads LQKENI. V shed 5 bases and J shed 6 bases, with 16 bases lying between them. The CDR3 totals 14 residues. The DNA of the CDR3 is TGTGCCAGCTCAATGGGACACCCGTCTTCTGAAGCTTTCTTT. Its protein is CASSMGHPSSEAFF.